These 27 T cell receptor beta chains share one sample of origin, sequenced in a study of blood T cell repertoires in COVID-19. The data were produced by immunoSEQ multiplex PCR, yet TCRdb's version contains in-frame clones alone and is incomplete. The sample lists about 210,000 clones, 88% occurring once. Sequenced: peripheral blood. These receptors were collected from a man in his sixties or seventies with acute or convalescent COVID-19.

The genes are TRBV29-1 and TRBJ2-1; TRBD1 matches at 7 bases. The ends lost 8 bases at V and 7 bases at J; junction bases unmatched: 11. The CDR3 sequence is 13 residues long. Germline-derived CDR1 and CDR2 are SQVTM and ANQGSEA. The CDR3 DNA reads TGCAGCACGGACAGGAATCTACTGAATGAGCAGTTCTTC. Its translation is CSTDRNLLNEQFF.

The genes are TRBV29-1 and TRBJ2-5, with 7 positions matching TRBD1. V shed 4 bases, J shed 2 bases, and the junction held 4 bases outside the gene matches. Germline lookup yields CDR1 SQVTM and CDR2 ANQGSEA. The CDR3 has 13 residues. The CDR3 loop reads CSVAKGQQETQYF. The CDR3 DNA reads as TGCAGCGTTGCCAAGGGACAGCAAGAGACCCAGTACTTC.

V and J are TRBV5-1 and TRBJ2-3; 8 bases are shared with TRBD1. Germline V CDR1 and CDR2: SGHRS, YFSETQ. This CDR3 region has 13 residues. V shed 8 bases and J 6 bases; nucleotides not matched to a gene: 8. The DNA of the CDR3 is TGCGCCAGTCAAGTGGACAGGGTCGATACGCAGTATTTT. Amino acid sequence: CASQVDRVDTQYF. Full variable domain (missing parts from reference TRBV5-1 and TRBJ2-3): KAGVTQTPRYLIKTRGQQVTLSCSPISGHRSVSWYQQTPGQGLQFLFEYFSETQRNKGNFPGRFSGRQFSNSRSEMNVSTLELGDSALYLCASQVDRVDTQYFGPGTRLTVL.

The chain recombines TRBV12-3 or TRBV12-4 with TRBJ1-2; no reliable D call. Trimming removed 2 bases from V and 8 bases from J, with 12 bases in between. The CDR3 is 13 amino acids. Written as DNA, the CDR3 is TGTGCCAGCAGTTTAAACGAGGGATGGGGCTACACCTTC. Encoded protein: CASSLNEGWGYTF.

The J gene is TRBJ1-5, the V gene TRBV4-3; D unresolved. The CDR3 is made up of 14 amino acids. V was trimmed by 4 bases and J by 1 base, leaving 8 bases between them. Germline CDR1 and CDR2: LGHNA and YSLEER. The CDR3: CASSPDLSNQPQHF. The CDR3 DNA reads TGCGCCAGCAGCCCAGACCTGAGCAATCAGCCCCAGCATTTT.

The chain combines TRBV6-5 with TRBJ1-1; a weak D match, TRBD1 (5 bases). V lost 2 bases to trimming and J lost 0 bases, with 10 bases between them. The CDR3 spans 15 residues. CDR1 MNHEY and CDR2 SVGAGI come from the germline V gene. For the CDR3, the DNA is TGTGCCAGCAGTTACGGGCAGGGTATGAACACTGAAGCTTTCTTT. This sequence encodes CASSYGQGMNTEAFF.

The V and J genes are TRBV6-5 and TRBJ1-1; D unresolved. Between the trimmed V and J ends, which lost 10 bases and 1 base, there was a span of 19 bases. This CDR3 spans 15 amino acids. In germline, CDR1 is MNHEY, CDR2 SVGAGI. The CDR3 nucleotides read TGTGCCACCAAACGGTCTGGTCCGGGGAACACTGAAGCTTTCTTT. Its translation is CATKRSGPGNTEAFF.

The chain couples TRBV3-1 (or the pseudogene TRBV3-2) to TRBJ2-7; 8 bases map to TRBD2. The CDR3 is made up of 17 amino acids. Germline loops: CDR1 LGHDT, CDR2 YNNKEL (reference sequence). Unmatched junction bases numbered 13, after V lost 0 bases and J lost 6 bases. The CDR3 nucleotides are TGTGCCAGCAGCCAAGACGGTACTAGGGCGGGAGGATTCGAGCAGTACTTC. Protein sequence: CASSQDGTRAGGFEQYF.

The chain recombines TRBV7-8 with TRBJ2-7, with a tentative D call TRBD2 (6 bases). Germline V CDR1 and CDR2: SGHVS, FQNEAQ. V dropped 6 bases and J dropped 3 bases, with 15 bases sitting between them. CDR3 length: 14 amino acids. CDR3 coding DNA: TGTGCCAGCAGTCCGGGACTGGGGGTCTACGAGCAGTACTTC. Protein: CASSPGLGVYEQYF.

V and J are TRBV5-1 and TRBJ2-5; D may be TRBD2 (5 bases). The V end was cut by 0 bases, the J end by 0 bases, with 15 bases between. Per the germline V gene, CDR1 is SGHRS and CDR2 is YFSETQ. The CDR3 length is 17 residues. The CDR3 loop reads CASSLAVWEKNQETQYF. Written as DNA, the CDR3 is TGCGCCAGCAGCTTGGCCGTCTGGGAGAAAAACCAAGAGACCCAGTACTTC.

This chain connects TRBV6-2 or TRBV6-3 to TRBJ2-7, with 7 positions matching TRBD2. Losses at the gene ends were 2 bases for V and 1 base for J; bases not matched to a gene: 11. The CDR3 consists of 17 residues. Germline V gene lookup returns CDR1 MNHEY and CDR2 SVGEGT. The chain's CDR3 is CASSYRLGGGISYEQYF. CDR3 nucleotide sequence: TGTGCCAGCAGTTACAGACTCGGGGGAGGGATTTCCTACGAGCAGTACTTC.

This sequence joins TRBV28 and TRBJ1-1; D is undetermined. The CDR3 length is 11 residues. The germline V and J ends were trimmed by 5 bases and 8 bases, with 9 bases remaining between them. Germline V gene data show CDR1 as MDHEN and CDR2 as SYDVKM. The chain's CDR3 is CASSLRSEAFF. The CDR3 nucleotides are TGTGCCAGCAGTCTCAGGTCCGAAGCTTTCTTT.

The V gene is TRBV7-6, the J gene TRBJ1-1; weak D call: TRBD1 (5 bases). V lost 2 bases, J lost 0 bases, and 10 bases lay in between. This CDR3 contains 15 residues. Germline lookup yields CDR1 SGHVS and CDR2 FNYEAQ. In DNA, the CDR3 is TGTGCCAGCAGCTTAAGGGCAGGGCTGAACACTGAAGCTTTCTTT. It specifies CASSLRAGLNTEAFF.

This sequence joins TRBV4-2 and TRBJ2-1; 9 nucleotides align to TRBD1. The V gene end was trimmed by 3 bases and the J gene end by 5 bases; junction bases not matched to a gene: 14. CDR3 length equals 18 residues. From germline, CDR1 is LGHNA and CDR2 YNFKEQ. The CDR3 region is CASSHRWGMGQGNNEQFF. Here the CDR3 DNA reads TGTGCCAGCAGCCATCGATGGGGTATGGGACAGGGAAACAATGAGCAGTTCTTC.

This chain uses TRBV7-9 with TRBJ2-1, with 7 bases aligning to TRBD2. CDR3 size: 17 residues. The trim removed 8 bases at V and 0 bases at J, leaving 13 bases unmatched. Germline CDR1 reads SEHNR; CDR2 reads FQNEAQ (reference sequence). CDR3 loop: CASPRVGGSGSYNEQFF. The CDR3 nucleotides are TGTGCCAGCCCACGGGTGGGGGGGAGTGGCTCCTACAATGAGCAGTTCTTC.

This clone was observed a single time. CDR3 protein: CASSKGTGRNQPQHF. Here the CDR3 DNA reads TGTGCCAGCAGCAAAGGGACAGGACGCAATCAGCCCCAGCATTTT. The rearrangement links TRBV9 to TRBJ1-5, with TRBD1 matching 8 bases. The V gene's germline CDR1 is SGDLS and CDR2 YYNGEE. The CDR3 loop spans 15 amino acids. The trim removed 4 bases at V and 2 bases at J, leaving 5 bases unmatched.

V usage is TRBV28 and J usage is TRBJ2-5; TRBD2 might be the D (6 bases). The germline CDR1 and CDR2 sequences are MDHEN and SYDVKM. The V and J ends lost 6 bases and 5 bases respectively, with 13 bases between them. The CDR3 totals 13 residues. The CDR3: CASRKGGRETQYF. For the CDR3, the DNA is TGTGCCAGCAGAAAAGGAGGGCGTGAGACCCAGTACTTC.

This rearrangement joins TRBV2 to TRBJ1-1, with 8 bases that match TRBD1. Germline trimming cut 6 bases from V and 1 base from J; bases unmatched to any gene: 4. This CDR3 is built from 14 residues. CDR1 and CDR2 (germline): SNHLY, FYNNEI. The CDR3 sequence: CASSSGQGNTEAFF. DNA for the CDR3: TGTGCCAGCAGCTCAGGACAGGGGAACACTGAAGCTTTCTTT. Complete variable domain (other parts from reference TRBV2 and TRBJ1-1): EPEVTQTPSHQVTQMGQEVILRCVPISNHLYFYWYRQILGQKVEFLVSFYNNEISEKSEIFDDQFSVERPDGSNFTLKIRSTKLEDSAMYFCASSSGQGNTEAFFGQGTRLTVV.

This clone has just one count. This chain joins TRBV6-6 and TRBJ2-2, with D tentatively TRBD2 (6 bases). CDR1 is MNHNY and CDR2 is SVGAGI in the germline V gene (reference sequence). The CDR3 runs 15 residues. V was pared by 6 bases and J by 6 bases, with 17 bases between. The CDR3 coding sequence is TGTGCCAGCAGCTCGACTAGTGGGGCTCCCGGGGAGCTGTTTTTT. Its translation: CASSSTSGAPGELFF.

V usage is TRBV24-1 and J usage is TRBJ2-1, with 8 bases fitting TRBD2. V trimming: 0 bases; J trimming: 7 bases; junction bases outside the gene matches: 10. This CDR3 has 17 amino acids. Germline V gene data show CDR1 as KGHDR and CDR2 as SFDVKD. CDR3 nucleotide sequence: TGTGCCACCAGTGATTTGAGCCCGGGACTAGGGTGGAATGAGCAGTTCTTC. It translates to CATSDLSPGLGWNEQFF.

This clone turned up a few times. This chain joins TRBV7-8 and TRBJ2-1, with 9 bases aligning to TRBD2. CDR1 is SGHVS, CDR2 FQNEAQ, per germline. The CDR3 extends over 15 amino acids. Trimming took 2 bases from V and 5 from J; bases not matched to a gene: 4. The CDR3 DNA reads as TGTGCCAGCAGCTTATTGGGACTAGCCAACAATGAGCAGTTCTTC. This codes for CASSLLGLANNEQFF. Supplemented by reference TRBV7-8 and TRBJ2-1, the full variable domain reads GAGVSQSPRYKVAKRGQDVALRCDPISGHVSLFWYQQALGQGPEFLTYFQNEAQLDKSGLPSDRFFAERPEGSVSTLKIQRTQQEDSAVYLCASSLLGLANNEQFFGPGTRLTVL.

J is TRBJ2-6 and V is TRBV2, with a weak D call TRBD1 (7 bases). V lost 8 bases to trimming and J lost 7 bases, with 15 bases between them. The V gene's germline CDR1 is SNHLY and CDR2 FYNNEI. The CDR3 has 14 residues. The CDR3 region is CASRYQGGANVLTF. For the CDR3, the DNA is TGTGCCAGCCGGTATCAGGGGGGAGCCAACGTCCTGACTTTC.

DNA of the CDR3: TGTGCCAGCAGCCGGGGACAGGGAACGTCGAACACTGAAGCTTTCTTT. This codes for CASSRGQGTSNTEAFF. The chain has TRBV4-2 and TRBJ1-1, with 9 bases fitting TRBD1. V shed 4 bases, J shed 1 base, and the junction held 7 bases outside the gene matches. The germline gives CDR1 LGHNA, CDR2 YNFKEQ. This CDR3 is 16 amino acids long.

V usage is TRBV4-2 and J usage is TRBJ1-6; 8 bases align to TRBD1. The J segment lost 7 bases and the V segment lost 3 bases, leaving 2 bases of the junction unmatched. The CDR3 runs 14 residues. Germline V gene data show CDR1 as LGHNA and CDR2 as YNFKEQ. The CDR3 sequence is CASSHRGPNSPLHF. The CDR3 region has the DNA TGTGCCAGCAGCCACAGGGGGCCAAATTCACCCCTCCACTTT.

J is TRBJ2-1 and V is TRBV29-1; 11 bases line up with TRBD2. V was clipped by 2 bases and J by 7 bases; unmatched bases: 13. The germline gives CDR1 SQVTM, CDR2 ANQGSEA. This CDR3 is built from 17 residues. In DNA, the CDR3 is TGCAGCGTTGAACGTTCAGGTGATAGCGGGAGGGTTAATGAGCAGTTCTTC. It codes for CSVERSGDSGRVNEQFF.

V usage is TRBV7-2 and J usage is TRBJ1-2; no reliable D call. Trimming took 4 bases from V and 6 from J, leaving 12 bases between them. Germline CDR1 is SGHTA and CDR2 is FQGNSA. The CDR3 runs 13 residues. CDR3 sequence reads: CASSSTDMDGYTF. As DNA, the CDR3 is TGTGCCAGCAGCTCAACTGACATGGATGGCTACACCTTC.

The sample holds one count of this clone. The rearrangement uses TRBV10-3 and TRBJ1-1; 7 bases map to TRBD1. CDR3 length: 14 amino acids. Trimming at V came to 4 bases and at J to 4 bases, leaving 6 bases not matched to a gene. Germline loops: CDR1 ENHRY, CDR2 SYGVKD. CDR3 sequence (DNA): TGTGCCATCAGTGGTAACAGGGGCGGCACTGAAGCTTTCTTT. It encodes CAISGNRGGTEAFF.